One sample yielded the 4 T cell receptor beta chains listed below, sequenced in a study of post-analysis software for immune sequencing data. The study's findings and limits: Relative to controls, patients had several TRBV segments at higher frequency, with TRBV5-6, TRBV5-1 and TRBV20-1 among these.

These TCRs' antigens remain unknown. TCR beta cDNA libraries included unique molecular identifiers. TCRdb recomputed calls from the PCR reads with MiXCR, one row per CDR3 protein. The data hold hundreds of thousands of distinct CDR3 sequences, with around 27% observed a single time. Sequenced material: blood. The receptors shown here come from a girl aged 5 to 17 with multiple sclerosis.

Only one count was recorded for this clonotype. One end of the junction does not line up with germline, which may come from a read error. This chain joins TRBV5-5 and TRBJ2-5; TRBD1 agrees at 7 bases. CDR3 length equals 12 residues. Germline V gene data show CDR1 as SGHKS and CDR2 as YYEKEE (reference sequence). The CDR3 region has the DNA TGTGCCTGCAGCTCCTTACAGGGGATCCAGTACTTC. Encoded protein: CACSSLQGIQYF.

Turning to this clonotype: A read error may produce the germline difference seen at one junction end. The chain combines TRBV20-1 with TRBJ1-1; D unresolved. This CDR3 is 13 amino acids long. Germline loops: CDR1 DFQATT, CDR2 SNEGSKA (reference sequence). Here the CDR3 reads CSAGDRSDTEAFF. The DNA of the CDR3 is TGCAGTGCTGGAGATCGGTCAGACACTGAAGCTTTCTTT.

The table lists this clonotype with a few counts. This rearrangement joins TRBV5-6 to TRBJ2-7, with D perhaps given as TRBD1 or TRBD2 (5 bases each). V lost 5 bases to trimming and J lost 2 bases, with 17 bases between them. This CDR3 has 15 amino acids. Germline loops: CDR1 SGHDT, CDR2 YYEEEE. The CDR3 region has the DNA TGTGCCAGCAGTTGGCCCCGGGACGGAACCTACGAGCAGTACTTC. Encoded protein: CASSWPRDGTYEQYF.

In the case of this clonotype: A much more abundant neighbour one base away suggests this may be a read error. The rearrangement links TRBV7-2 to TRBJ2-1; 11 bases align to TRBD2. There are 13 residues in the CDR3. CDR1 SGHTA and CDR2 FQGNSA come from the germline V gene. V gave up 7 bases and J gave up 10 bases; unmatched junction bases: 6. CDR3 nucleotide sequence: TGTGCCAGCACCATAGCGGGAGGGGGCGAGCAGTTCTTC. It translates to CASTIAGGGEQFF.